The 7 T cell receptor beta chains presented below share a single source sample, sequenced in a study of blood T cell repertoires in COVID-19. Measured with immunoSEQ multiplex PCR; TCRdb has only the in-frame clones, and not every one. The profile shows about 140,000 clones, about 87% of them singletons. What was sequenced was PBMCs or T cells enriched from blood (not recorded which). The receptors derive from a man aged 55 to 69 who had recovered from COVID-19.

The chain employs TRBV4-1 and TRBJ1-2, with D maybe TRBD1 (5 bases). Deletions cut 1 base from V and 2 bases from J, with 11 bases between. Germline-derived CDR1 and CDR2 are MGHRA and YSYEKL. The CDR3 totals 15 residues. CDR3 coding DNA: TGCGCCAGCAGCCAAGTCCCACAGGCAAACTATGGCTACACCTTC. This codes for CASSQVPQANYGYTF.

The CDR3 sequence: CASSPPGQGMNSPLHF. The CDR3 coding sequence is TGTGCCAGCAGCCCGCCGGGACAGGGGATGAATTCACCCCTCCACTTT. V is TRBV7-7 and J is TRBJ1-6; TRBD1 matches at 10 bases. The germline gives CDR1 SSHAT, CDR2 FNYEAQ (reference sequence). V lost 5 bases and J lost 7; bases outside the gene matches: 8. This CDR3 region has 16 residues.

The DNA of the CDR3 is TGCGCCAGCAGCCGGCAGGCCGACACCGGGGAGCTGTTTTTT. Its translation is CASSRQADTGELFF. V gene TRBV5-1 combines with J gene TRBJ2-2; no clear D gene. CDR1 SGHRS and CDR2 YFSETQ come from the germline V gene. V was pared by 4 bases and J by 3 bases, with 10 bases between. CDR3 length: 14 residues.

The rearrangement links TRBV6-4 to TRBJ1-2; 7 bases align to TRBD1. CDR3 size: 15 residues. Germline lookup yields CDR1 MRHNA and CDR2 SNTAGT. V trimming: 6 bases; J trimming: 4 bases; junction bases outside the gene matches: 11. DNA of the CDR3: TGTGCCAGCAGGGCCCCGCAGGGGGGAGGCTATGGCTACACCTTC. This translates into CASRAPQGGGYGYTF.

The chain joins TRBV12-3 or TRBV12-4 to TRBJ1-2; TRBD1 might be the D (5 bases). CDR3 size: 13 residues. Trimming took off 6 bases at V and 3 bases at J, with 11 bases between the two ends. The CDR3 nucleotides are TGTGCCAGCAGGAATCAGGGCCACTATGGCTACACCTTC. Translating gives CASRNQGHYGYTF.

The chain couples TRBV5-6 to TRBJ2-2, with D possibly matching TRBD2 (7 bases). Germline V gives CDR1 SGHDT, CDR2 YYEEEE. Trimming shortened V by 0 bases and J by 3 bases, and 12 bases separated the two germline ends. The length of the CDR3 is 16 residues. The CDR3 loop is CASSLDRGADTGELFF. For the CDR3, the DNA is TGTGCCAGCAGCTTGGATCGGGGGGCCGACACCGGGGAGCTGTTTTTT.

The CDR3 protein is CASSLGGTLPYEQYF. The CDR3 bases are TGTGCCAGCAGCTTAGGGGGGACACTTCCCTACGAGCAGTACTTC. The J gene is TRBJ2-7, the V gene TRBV7-2; the D gene is possibly TRBD1 (6 bases). Per the germline V gene, CDR1 is SGHTA and CDR2 is FQGNSA. Trimming took 1 base from V and 2 from J, leaving 12 bases between them. This CDR3 region has 15 residues. The complete variable domain, with remaining parts taken from reference TRBV7-2 and TRBJ2-7, reads GAGVSQSPSNKVTEKGKDVELRCDPISGHTALYWYRQSLGQGLEFLIYFQGNSAPDKSGLPSDRFSAERTGGSVSTLTIQRTQQEDSAVYLCASSLGGTLPYEQYFGPGTRLTVT.